This T cell receptor (beta chain) was sequenced during a study of spatial heterogeneity in lung cancer. TCRdb reprocessed the 5' RACE reads via MiXCR and lists one record per CDR3 protein. This table has 23,000 or so distinct CDR3 sequences, less than 6% appearing once. V lost 4 bases, J lost 2 bases, and 12 bases lay in between. The CDR3 length is 15 residues. Germline values: CDR1 SGHRS, CDR2 YFSETQ. Described time point: sample taken at primary tumor resection. At least ten counts were recorded for this clonotype. The chain carries TRBV5-1 and TRBJ2-2; maybe TRBD2 (5 bases). This TCR came from a male donor with early-stage non-small cell lung cancer. Sequencing was performed on PBMCs, taken at surgery. In DNA, the CDR3 is TGCGCCAGCAGCCCGTGGGCGGGCAACACCGGGGAGCTGTTTTTT. This translates into CASSPWAGNTGELFF.